A single T cell receptor beta chain is shown here with its context. The data stem from a study of shared clonotypes between healthy human individuals. Study background: The donors, a couple of women and a few men, were aged 18 to 49.

Every donor was a Caucasian adult from Nashville, Tennessee. In the CD4+ fraction, cells were divided into CD45RA+ naive and CD45RA-negative memory subsets. Sorted-subset replicate PCR reactions were performed with about 210 ng DNA, corresponding to roughly 27,000 T cell genomes. The table came from immunoSEQ multiplex PCR; TCRdb's copy has only in-frame clones and leaves some out. The table includes 2 million to 3 million clones, roughly 93% detected once. The V and J ends lost 6 bases and 0 bases respectively, with 18 bases between them. The CDR3 is 16 amino acids. Germline-derived CDR1 and CDR2 are SGHRS and YFSETQ.

The TCR was taken from a man aged 18 to 35 in good health. Some clones in this sample may be carry-over from other donors' samples. The sample taken for sequencing was naive CD4+ T cells from PBMCs. Specified subset: CD45RA+ positively selected. The V gene is TRBV5-1, the J gene TRBJ1-1; no firm D call. The CDR3 nucleotides read TGCGCCAGCACCCTTGGAGGGTTAGCGTTGAACACTGAAGCTTTCTTT. This encodes CASTLGGLALNTEAFF. Using reference TRBV5-1 and TRBJ1-1 for the parts outside the CDR3, the full variable domain is KAGVTQTPRYLIKTRGQQVTLSCSPISGHRSVSWYQQTPGQGLQFLFEYFSETQRNKGNFPGRFSGRQFSNSRSEMNVSTLELGDSALYLCASTLGGLALNTEAFFGQGTRLTVV.